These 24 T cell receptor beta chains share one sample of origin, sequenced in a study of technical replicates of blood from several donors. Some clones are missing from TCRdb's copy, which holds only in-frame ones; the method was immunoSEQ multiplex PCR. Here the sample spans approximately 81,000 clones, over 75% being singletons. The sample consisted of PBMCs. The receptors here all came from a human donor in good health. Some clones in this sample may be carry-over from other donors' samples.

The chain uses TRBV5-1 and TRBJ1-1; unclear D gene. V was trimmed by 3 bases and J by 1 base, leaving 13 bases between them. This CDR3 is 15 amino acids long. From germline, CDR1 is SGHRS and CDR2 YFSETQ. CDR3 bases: TGCGCCAGCAGCTACGGACTGTTCGGGAACACTGAAGCTTTCTTT. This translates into CASSYGLFGNTEAFF.

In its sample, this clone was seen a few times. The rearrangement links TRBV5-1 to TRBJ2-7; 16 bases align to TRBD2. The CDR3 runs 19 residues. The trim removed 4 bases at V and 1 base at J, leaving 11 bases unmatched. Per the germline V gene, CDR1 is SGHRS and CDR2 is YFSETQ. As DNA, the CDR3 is TGCGCCAGCAGCCAAACCGGGACTAGCGGGAGGGCTGGATCCTACGAGCAGTACTTC. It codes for CASSQTGTSGRAGSYEQYF.

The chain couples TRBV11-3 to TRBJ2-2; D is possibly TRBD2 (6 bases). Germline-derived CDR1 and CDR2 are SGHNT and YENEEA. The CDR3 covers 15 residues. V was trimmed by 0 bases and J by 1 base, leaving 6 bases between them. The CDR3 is CASSLDSGNTGELFF. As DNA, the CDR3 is TGTGCCAGCAGCTTAGATAGCGGGAACACCGGGGAGCTGTTTTTT.

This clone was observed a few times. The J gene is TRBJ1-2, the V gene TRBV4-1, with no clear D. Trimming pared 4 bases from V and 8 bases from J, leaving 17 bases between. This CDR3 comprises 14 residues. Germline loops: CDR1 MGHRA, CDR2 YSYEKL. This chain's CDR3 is CASSLASGSAGYTF. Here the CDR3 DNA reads TGCGCCAGCAGCCTAGCCAGCGGTAGCGCGGGCTACACCTTC.

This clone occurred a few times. CDR3 sequence: CASSGGTAGSQPQHF. The CDR3 DNA reads TGTGCCAGCAGTGGCGGGACCGCGGGTAGTCAGCCCCAGCATTTT. The chain joins TRBV2 to TRBJ1-5, with D perhaps TRBD1 (5 bases). The germline gives CDR1 SNHLY, CDR2 FYNNEI. V shed 4 bases and J shed 6 bases, with 16 bases lying between them. CDR3 length equals 15 residues.

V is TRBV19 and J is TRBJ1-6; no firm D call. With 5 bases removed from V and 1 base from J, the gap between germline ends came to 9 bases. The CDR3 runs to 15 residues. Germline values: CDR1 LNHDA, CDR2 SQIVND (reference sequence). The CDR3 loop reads CASSQDWSYNSPLHF. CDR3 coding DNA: TGTGCCAGTAGTCAGGACTGGTCCTATAATTCACCCCTCCACTTT.

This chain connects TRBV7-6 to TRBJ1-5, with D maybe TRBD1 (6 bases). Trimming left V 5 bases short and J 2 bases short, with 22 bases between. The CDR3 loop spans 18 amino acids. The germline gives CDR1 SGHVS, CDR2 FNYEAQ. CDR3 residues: CASSPGGGGTMGNQPQHF. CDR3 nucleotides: TGTGCCAGCAGCCCAGGCGGGGGCGGGACCATGGGCAATCAGCCCCAGCATTTT.

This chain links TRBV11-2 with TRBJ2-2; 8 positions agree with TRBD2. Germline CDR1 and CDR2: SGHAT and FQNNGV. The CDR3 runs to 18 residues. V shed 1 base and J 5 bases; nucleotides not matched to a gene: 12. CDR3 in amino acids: CASSLGVSSGWSTGELFF. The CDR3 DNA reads TGTGCCAGCAGCTTAGGGGTGTCTAGCGGGTGGAGTACCGGGGAGCTGTTTTTT.

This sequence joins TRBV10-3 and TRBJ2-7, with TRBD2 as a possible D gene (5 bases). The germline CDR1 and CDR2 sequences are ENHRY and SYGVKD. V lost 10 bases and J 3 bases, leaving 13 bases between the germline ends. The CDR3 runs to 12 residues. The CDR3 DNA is TGTGCCACCGAGGGCGTTAGCTACGAGCAGTACTTC. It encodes CATEGVSYEQYF.

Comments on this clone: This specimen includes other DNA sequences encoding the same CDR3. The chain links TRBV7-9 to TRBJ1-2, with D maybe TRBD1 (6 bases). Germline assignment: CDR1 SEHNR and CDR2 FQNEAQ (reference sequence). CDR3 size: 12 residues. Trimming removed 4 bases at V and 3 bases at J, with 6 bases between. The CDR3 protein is CASSSGDYGYTF. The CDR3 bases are TGTGCCAGCAGCTCAGGGGACTATGGCTACACCTTC.

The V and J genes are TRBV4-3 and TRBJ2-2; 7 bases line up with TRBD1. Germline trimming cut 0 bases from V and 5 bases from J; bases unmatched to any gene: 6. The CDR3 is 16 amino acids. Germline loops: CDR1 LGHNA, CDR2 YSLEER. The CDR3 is CASSQDEGAHTGELFF. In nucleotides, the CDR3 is TGCGCCAGCAGCCAAGATGAGGGGGCGCATACCGGGGAGCTGTTTTTT.

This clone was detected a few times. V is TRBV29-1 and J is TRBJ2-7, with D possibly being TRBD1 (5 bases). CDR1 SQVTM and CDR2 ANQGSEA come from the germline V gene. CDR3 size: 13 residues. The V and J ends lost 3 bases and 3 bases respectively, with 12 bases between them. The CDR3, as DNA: TGCAGCGTTGAGACAGCCAGGAGCTACGAGCAGTACTTC. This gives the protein CSVETARSYEQYF.

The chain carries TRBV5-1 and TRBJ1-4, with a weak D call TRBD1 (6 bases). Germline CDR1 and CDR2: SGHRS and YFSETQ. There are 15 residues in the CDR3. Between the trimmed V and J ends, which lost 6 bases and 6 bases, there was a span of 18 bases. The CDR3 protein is CASTQNQGPYEKLFF. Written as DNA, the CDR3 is TGCGCCAGCACCCAAAATCAGGGGCCCTATGAAAAACTGTTTTTT.

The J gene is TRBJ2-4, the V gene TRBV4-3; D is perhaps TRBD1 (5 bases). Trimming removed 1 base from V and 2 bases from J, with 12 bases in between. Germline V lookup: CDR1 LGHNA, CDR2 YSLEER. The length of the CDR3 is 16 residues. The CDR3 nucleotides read TGCGCCAGCAGCCAAGCGATGGGGCTAACCAAAAACATTCAGTACTTC. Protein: CASSQAMGLTKNIQYF.

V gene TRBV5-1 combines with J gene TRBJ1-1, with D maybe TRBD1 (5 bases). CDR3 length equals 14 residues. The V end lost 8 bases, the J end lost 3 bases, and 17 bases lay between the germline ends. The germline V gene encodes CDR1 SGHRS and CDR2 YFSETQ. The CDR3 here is CASFASGGYTEAFF. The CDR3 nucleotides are TGCGCCAGTTTTGCCTCCGGGGGTTACACTGAAGCTTTCTTT.

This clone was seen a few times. The CDR3 loop reads CSVARGVNYEQYF. For the CDR3, the DNA is TGCAGCGTTGCTCGGGGAGTAAACTACGAGCAGTACTTC. V usage is TRBV29-1 and J usage is TRBJ2-7, with a possible D match to TRBD2 (5 bases). Germline V gene sequence: CDR1 SQVTM, CDR2 ANQGSEA. The CDR3 length is 13 residues. Between the trimmed V and J ends, which lost 4 bases and 3 bases, there was a span of 13 bases.

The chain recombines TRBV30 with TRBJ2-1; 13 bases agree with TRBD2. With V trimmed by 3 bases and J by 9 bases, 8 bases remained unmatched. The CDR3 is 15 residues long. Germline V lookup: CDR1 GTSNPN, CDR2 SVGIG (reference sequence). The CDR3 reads CAWSATSGRAGEQFF. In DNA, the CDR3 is TGTGCCTGGAGCGCTACTAGCGGGAGGGCCGGTGAGCAGTTCTTC.

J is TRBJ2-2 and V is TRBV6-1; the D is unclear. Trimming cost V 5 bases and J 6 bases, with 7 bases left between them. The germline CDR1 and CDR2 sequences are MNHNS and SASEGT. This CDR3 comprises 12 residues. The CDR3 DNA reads TGTGCCAGCAGTCCCCTTGCCGGGGAGCTGTTTTTT. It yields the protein CASSPLAGELFF.

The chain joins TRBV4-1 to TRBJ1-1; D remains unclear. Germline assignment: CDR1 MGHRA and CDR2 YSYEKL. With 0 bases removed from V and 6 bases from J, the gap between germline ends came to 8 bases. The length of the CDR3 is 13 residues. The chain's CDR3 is CASSQEGTAEAFF. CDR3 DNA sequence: TGCGCCAGCAGCCAAGAGGGCACAGCTGAAGCTTTCTTT.

CDR3 nucleotide sequence: TGTGCCAGCAGCCGGAAGGGAGGCAGCACAGATACGCAGTATTTT. Its protein is CASSRKGGSTDTQYF. The chain links TRBV7-3 to TRBJ2-3, with a weak D call TRBD2 (6 bases). CDR1 SGHTA and CDR2 FQGTGA come from the germline V gene. V lost 5 bases to trimming and J lost 0 bases, with 12 bases between them. CDR3 length: 15 amino acids.

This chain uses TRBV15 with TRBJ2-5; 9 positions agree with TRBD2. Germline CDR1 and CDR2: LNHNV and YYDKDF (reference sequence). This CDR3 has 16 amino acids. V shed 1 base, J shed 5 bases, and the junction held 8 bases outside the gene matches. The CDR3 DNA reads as TGTGCCACCAGCAGAGCCCAGCGGGGGGCCGGGGAGACCCAGTACTTC. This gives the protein CATSRAQRGAGETQYF. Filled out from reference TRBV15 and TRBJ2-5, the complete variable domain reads DAMVIQNPRYQVTQFGKPVTLSCSQTLNHNVMYWYQQKSSQAPKLLFHYYDKDFNNEADTPDNFQSRRPNTSFCFLDIRSPGLGDTAMYLCATSRAQRGAGETQYFGPGTRLLVL.

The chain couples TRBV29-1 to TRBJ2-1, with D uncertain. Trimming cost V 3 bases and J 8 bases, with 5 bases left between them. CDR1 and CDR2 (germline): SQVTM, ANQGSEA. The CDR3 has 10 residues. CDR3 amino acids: CSVDLDEQFF. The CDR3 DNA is TGCAGCGTTGATCTCGATGAGCAGTTCTTC.

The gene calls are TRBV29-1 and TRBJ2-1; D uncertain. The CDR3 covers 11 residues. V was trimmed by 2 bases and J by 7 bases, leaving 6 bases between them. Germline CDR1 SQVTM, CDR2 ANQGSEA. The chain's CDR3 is CSVELENEQFF. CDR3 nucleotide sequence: TGCAGCGTTGAATTAGAAAATGAGCAGTTCTTC.

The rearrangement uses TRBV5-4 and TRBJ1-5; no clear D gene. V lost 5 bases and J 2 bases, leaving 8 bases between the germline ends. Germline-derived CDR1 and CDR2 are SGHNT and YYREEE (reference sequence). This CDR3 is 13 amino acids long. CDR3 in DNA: TGTGCCAGCAGTCGGGAGGGCAATCAGCCCCAGCATTTT. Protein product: CASSREGNQPQHF.